This TCR beta chain was recovered during a study of metastatic and nonmetastatic thyroid tumors. As for the study in general: Repertoire comparison spanned blood and tumor or nodule tissue of malignant and benign thyroid patients.

There were no patients who had received any treatment before thyroid surgery. Trimming shortened V by 2 bases and J by 3 bases, and 7 bases separated the two germline ends. CDR1 is SEHNR and CDR2 is FQNEAQ in the germline V gene (reference sequence). This CDR3 region has 14 residues. In the authors' methods: For papillary thyroid cancer, a distant-metastasis classifier was constructed from CDR3 differences observed across clinicopathological groups. With MiXCR, TCRdb reprocessed the PCR reads. For this entry, the V and J calls and clone size follow TCRdb and not the study's own pipeline. The repertoire has 35,000 to 50,000 clones, 4% of them found once; the top ten carry about 9.8%. This clone appeared a few times.

This TCR was sampled from a female donor with papillary thyroid cancer or a benign thyroid nodule (not recorded which). Some clones in this sample may be carry-over from other donors' samples. The V and J genes are TRBV7-9 and TRBJ2-2, with a tentative D call TRBD1 (6 bases). The sequencing input was blood. The CDR3 region is CASSLTGHTGELFF. CDR3 bases: TGTGCCAGCAGCTTAACAGGGCACACCGGGGAGCTGTTTTTT. Full variable domain (rest looked up from reference TRBV7-9 and TRBJ2-2): DTGVSQNPRHKITKRGQNVTFRCDPISEHNRLYWYRQTLGQGPEFLTYFQNEAQLEKSRLLSDRFSAERPKGSFSTLEIQRTEQGDSAMYLCASSLTGHTGELFFGEGSRLTVL.